This T cell receptor beta chain comes out of a study of T cell responses to AZD1222 COVID-19 vaccine. Whole-study results and caveats: Clonal diversity may have been underestimated, and the donors were mostly white British, with more females than males. The CD4 TCRs associated with vaccination extended across spike and predominated at 160-218 and 743-854. After two AZD1222 doses, spike-specific TCR breadth and depth rose versus day 0.

This clone appeared a single time. Antigen specificity is unknown. Profiling relied on immunoSEQ multiplex PCR, and the TCRdb table lists in-frame clones only, not all of them. The sample consists of 140,000 to 150,000 clones, about 90% of them appearing once. The sequence was collected from an adult in good health. The sample was peripheral blood, taken on day 0 of MenACWY control vaccination.

The CDR3 spells CASSYGLGGANYGYTF. The CDR3, as DNA: TGTGCCAGCAGTTACGGCTTAGGAGGAGCTAACTATGGCTACACCTTC. This chain uses TRBV6-5 with TRBJ1-2; D remains unclear. In germline, CDR1 is MNHEY, CDR2 SVGAGI. Trimming removed 2 bases from V and 0 bases from J, with 13 bases in between. The CDR3 contains 16 residues.